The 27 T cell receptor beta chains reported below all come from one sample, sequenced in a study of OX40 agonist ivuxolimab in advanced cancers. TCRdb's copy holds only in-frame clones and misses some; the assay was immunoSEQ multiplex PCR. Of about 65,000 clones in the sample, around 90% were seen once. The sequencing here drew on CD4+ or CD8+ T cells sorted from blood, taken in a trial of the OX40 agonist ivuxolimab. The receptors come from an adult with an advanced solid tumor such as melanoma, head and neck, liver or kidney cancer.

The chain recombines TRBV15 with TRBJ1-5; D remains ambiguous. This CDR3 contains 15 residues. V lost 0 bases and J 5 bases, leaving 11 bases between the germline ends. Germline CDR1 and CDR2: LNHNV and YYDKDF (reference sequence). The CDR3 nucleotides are TGTGCCACCAGCAGAGATCCGGACGGAGATCAGCCCCAGCATTTT. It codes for CATSRDPDGDQPQHF.

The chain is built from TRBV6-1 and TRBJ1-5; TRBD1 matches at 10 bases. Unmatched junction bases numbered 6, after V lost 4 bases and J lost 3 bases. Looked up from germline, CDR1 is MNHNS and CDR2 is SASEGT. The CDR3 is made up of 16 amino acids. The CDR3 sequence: CASSGPGQGFNQPQHF. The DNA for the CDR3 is TGTGCCAGCAGTGGACCGGGACAGGGGTTCAATCAGCCCCAGCATTTT.

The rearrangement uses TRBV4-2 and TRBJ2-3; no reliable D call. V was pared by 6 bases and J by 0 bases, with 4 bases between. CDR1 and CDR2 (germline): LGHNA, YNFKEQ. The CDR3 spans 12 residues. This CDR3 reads CASRASTDTQYF. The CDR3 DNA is TGTGCCAGCAGGGCTAGCACAGATACGCAGTATTTT.

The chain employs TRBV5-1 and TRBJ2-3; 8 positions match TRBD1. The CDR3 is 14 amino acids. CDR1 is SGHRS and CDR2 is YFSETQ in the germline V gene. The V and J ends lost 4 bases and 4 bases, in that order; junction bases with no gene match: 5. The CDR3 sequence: CASSIDRGADTQYF. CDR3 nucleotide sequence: TGCGCCAGCAGCATTGACAGGGGTGCAGATACGCAGTATTTT.

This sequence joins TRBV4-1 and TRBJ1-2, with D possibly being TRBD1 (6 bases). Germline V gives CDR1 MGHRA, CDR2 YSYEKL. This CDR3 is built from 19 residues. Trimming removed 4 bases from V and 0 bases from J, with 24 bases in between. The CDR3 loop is CASSPIQIKQGRSNYGYTF. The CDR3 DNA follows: TGCGCCAGCAGCCCCATTCAAATAAAACAGGGCCGGTCTAACTATGGCTACACCTTC.

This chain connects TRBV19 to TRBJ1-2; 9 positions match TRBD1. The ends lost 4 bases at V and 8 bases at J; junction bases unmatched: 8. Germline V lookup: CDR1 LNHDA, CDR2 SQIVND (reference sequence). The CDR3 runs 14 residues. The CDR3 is CASSRQGETGGYTF. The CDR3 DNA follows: TGTGCCAGTAGTAGACAGGGGGAGACAGGAGGCTACACCTTC.

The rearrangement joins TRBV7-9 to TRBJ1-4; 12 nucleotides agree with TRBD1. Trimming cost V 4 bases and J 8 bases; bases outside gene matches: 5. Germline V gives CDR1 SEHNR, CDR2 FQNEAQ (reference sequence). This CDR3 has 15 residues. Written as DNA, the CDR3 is TGTGCCAGCAGCTATGCCGGGACAGGGGGCGAAAAACTGTTTTTT. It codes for CASSYAGTGGEKLFF.

CDR3 DNA sequence: TGTGCCAGCAGCCCTAGGGGCACGAATGAGCAGTTCTTC. It translates to CASSPRGTNEQFF. The chain carries TRBV21-1 and TRBJ2-1; the table's D gene call, TRBD1, was not cross checked with the DNA. TRBV21-1 is a pseudogene locus. This CDR3 spans 13 amino acids.

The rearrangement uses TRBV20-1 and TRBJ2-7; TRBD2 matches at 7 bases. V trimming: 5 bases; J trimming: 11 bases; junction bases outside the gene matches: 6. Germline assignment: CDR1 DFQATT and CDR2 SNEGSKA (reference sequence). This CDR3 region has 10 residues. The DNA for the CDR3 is TGCAGTGCTGGACTAGTAGGGGAGTACTTC. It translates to CSAGLVGEYF.

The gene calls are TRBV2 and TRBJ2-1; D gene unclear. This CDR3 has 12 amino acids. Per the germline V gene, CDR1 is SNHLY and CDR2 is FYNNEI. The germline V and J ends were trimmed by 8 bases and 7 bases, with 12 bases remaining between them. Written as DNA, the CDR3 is TGTGCCAGCGCTCCCCTTCGGAATGAGCAGTTCTTC. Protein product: CASAPLRNEQFF.

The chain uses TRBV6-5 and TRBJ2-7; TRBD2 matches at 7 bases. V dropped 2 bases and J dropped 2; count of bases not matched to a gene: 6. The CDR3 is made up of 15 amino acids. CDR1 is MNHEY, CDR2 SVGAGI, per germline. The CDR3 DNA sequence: TGTGCCAGCAGTTACATGGCGGGGACTACCTACGAGCAGTACTTC. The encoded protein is CASSYMAGTTYEQYF.

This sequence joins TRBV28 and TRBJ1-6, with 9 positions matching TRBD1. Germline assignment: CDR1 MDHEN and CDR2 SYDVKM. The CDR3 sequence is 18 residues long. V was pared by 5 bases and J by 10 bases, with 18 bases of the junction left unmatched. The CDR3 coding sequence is TGTGCCAGCAGTCCTGGAGCCGGATTCGGGACAGGGACCTCACCCCTCCACTTT. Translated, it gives CASSPGAGFGTGTSPLHF.

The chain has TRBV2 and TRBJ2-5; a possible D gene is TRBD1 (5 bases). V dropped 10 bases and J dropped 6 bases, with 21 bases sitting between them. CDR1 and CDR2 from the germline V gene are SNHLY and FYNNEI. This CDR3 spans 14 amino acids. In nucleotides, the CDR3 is TGTGCCACCCTAAGGTCAGGGCTGCAAAAGACCCAGTACTTC. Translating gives CATLRSGLQKTQYF.

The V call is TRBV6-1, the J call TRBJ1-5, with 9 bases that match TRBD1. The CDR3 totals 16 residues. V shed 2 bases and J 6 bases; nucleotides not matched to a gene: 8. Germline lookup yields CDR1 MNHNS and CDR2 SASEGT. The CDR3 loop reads CASSELGTGSFQPQHF. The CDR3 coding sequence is TGTGCCAGCAGTGAACTAGGGACAGGGTCTTTTCAGCCCCAGCATTTT.

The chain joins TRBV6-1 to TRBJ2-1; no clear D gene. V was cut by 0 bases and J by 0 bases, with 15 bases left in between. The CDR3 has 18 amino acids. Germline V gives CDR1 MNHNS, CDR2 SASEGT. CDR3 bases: TGTGCCAGCAGTGAAGCAATGGGCCCGTTGAGCTCCTACAATGAGCAGTTCTTC. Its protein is CASSEAMGPLSSYNEQFF.

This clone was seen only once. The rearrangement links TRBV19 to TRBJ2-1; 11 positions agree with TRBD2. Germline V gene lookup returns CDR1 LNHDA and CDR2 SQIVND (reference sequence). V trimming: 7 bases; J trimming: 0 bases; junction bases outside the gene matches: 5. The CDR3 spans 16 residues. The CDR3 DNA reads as TGTGCCAGTACCGGGACTAGCGGAAGCTCCTACAATGAGCAGTTCTTC. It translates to CASTGTSGSSYNEQFF.

The CDR3 loop reads CASSFAVNTGELFF. CDR3 DNA: TGTGCCAGCAGCTTCGCCGTAAACACCGGGGAGCTGTTTTTT. This chain links TRBV5-6 with TRBJ2-2; D is undetermined. V lost 2 bases and J lost 2, with 7 bases in between. There are 14 residues in the CDR3. CDR1 is SGHDT, CDR2 YYEEEE, per germline.

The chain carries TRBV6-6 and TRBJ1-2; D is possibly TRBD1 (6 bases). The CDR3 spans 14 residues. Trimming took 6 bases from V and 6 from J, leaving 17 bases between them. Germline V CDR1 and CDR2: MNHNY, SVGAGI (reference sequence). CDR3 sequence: CASSTRGWLHGYTF. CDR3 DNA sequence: TGTGCCAGCAGCACCAGGGGTTGGCTACATGGCTACACCTTC.

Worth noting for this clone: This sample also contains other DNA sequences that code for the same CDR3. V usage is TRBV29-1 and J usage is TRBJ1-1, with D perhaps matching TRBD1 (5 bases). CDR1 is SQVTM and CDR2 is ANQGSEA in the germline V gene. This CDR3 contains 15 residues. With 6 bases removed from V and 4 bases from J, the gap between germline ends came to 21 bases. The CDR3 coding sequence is TGCAGCGTCACGTACACGGGGGTGGAGGGCACTGAAGCTTTCTTT. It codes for CSVTYTGVEGTEAFF.

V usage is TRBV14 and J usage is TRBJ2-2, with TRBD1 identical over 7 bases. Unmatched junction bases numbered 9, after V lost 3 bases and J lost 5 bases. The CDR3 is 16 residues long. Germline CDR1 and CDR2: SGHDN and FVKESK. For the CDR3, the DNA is TGTGCCAGCAGCCAGGCCCCAGTCAGGGGGACCGGGGAGCTGTTTTTT. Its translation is CASSQAPVRGTGELFF. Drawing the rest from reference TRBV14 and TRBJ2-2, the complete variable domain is EAGVTQFPSHSVIEKGQTVTLRCDPISGHDNLYWYRRVMGKEIKFLLHFVKESKQDESGMPNNRFLAERTGGTYSTLKVQPAELEDSGVYFCASSQAPVRGTGELFFGEGSRLTVL.

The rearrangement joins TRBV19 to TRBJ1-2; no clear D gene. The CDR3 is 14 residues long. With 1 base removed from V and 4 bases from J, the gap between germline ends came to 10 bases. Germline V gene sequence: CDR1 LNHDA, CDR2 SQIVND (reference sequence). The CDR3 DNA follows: TGTGCCAGTAGTATAGGGGAGAGGCGCTATGGCTACACCTTC. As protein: CASSIGERRYGYTF.

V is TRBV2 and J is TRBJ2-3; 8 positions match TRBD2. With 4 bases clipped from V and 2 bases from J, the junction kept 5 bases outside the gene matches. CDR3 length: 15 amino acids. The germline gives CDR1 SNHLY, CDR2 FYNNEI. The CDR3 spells CASSAASGFTDTQYF. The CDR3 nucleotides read TGTGCCAGCAGTGCGGCTAGCGGGTTCACAGATACGCAGTATTTT. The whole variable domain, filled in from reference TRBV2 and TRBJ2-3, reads EPEVTQTPSHQVTQMGQEVILRCVPISNHLYFYWYRQILGQKVEFLVSFYNNEISEKSEIFDDQFSVERPDGSNFTLKIRSTKLEDSAMYFCASSAASGFTDTQYFGPGTRLTVL.

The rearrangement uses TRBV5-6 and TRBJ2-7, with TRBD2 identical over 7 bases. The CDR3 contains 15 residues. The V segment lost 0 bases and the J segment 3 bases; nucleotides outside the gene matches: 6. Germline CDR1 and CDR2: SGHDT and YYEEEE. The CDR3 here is CASSLVGPSGYEQYF. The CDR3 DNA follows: TGTGCCAGCAGCTTGGTAGGGCCTAGCGGCTACGAGCAGTACTTC.

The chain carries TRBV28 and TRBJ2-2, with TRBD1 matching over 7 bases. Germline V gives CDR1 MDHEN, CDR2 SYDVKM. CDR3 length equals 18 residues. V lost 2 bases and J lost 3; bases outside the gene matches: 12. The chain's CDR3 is CASSLNPGQPEDTGELFF. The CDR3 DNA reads TGTGCCAGCAGTTTAAACCCGGGACAGCCAGAGGACACCGGGGAGCTGTTTTTT.

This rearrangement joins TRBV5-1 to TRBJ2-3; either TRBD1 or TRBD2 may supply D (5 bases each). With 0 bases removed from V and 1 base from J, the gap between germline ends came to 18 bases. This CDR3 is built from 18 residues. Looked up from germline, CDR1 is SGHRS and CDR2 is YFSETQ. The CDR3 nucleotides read TGCGCCAGCAGCTTGGGTCCGGCAGGGACGTGGGGCACAGATACGCAGTATTTT. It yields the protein CASSLGPAGTWGTDTQYF.

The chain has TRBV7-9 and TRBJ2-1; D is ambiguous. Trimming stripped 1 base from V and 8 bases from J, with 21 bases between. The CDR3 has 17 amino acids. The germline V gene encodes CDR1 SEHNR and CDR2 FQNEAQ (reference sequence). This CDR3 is CASSLGRQVGFSDEQFF. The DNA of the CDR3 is TGTGCCAGCAGCTTAGGCCGCCAGGTCGGGTTTAGTGATGAGCAGTTCTTC. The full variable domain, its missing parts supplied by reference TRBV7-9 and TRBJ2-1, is DTGVSQNPRHKITKRGQNVTFRCDPISEHNRLYWYRQTLGQGPEFLTYFQNEAQLEKSRLLSDRFSAERPKGSFSTLEIQRTEQGDSAMYLCASSLGRQVGFSDEQFFGPGTRLTVL.

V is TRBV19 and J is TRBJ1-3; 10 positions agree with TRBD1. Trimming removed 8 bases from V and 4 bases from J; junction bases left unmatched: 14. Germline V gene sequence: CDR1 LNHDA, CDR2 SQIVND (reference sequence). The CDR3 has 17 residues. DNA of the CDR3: TGTGCCAGTGCGGACAGGGGGTCCGTGCTGAGAGGAAACACCATATATTTT. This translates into CASADRGSVLRGNTIYF.